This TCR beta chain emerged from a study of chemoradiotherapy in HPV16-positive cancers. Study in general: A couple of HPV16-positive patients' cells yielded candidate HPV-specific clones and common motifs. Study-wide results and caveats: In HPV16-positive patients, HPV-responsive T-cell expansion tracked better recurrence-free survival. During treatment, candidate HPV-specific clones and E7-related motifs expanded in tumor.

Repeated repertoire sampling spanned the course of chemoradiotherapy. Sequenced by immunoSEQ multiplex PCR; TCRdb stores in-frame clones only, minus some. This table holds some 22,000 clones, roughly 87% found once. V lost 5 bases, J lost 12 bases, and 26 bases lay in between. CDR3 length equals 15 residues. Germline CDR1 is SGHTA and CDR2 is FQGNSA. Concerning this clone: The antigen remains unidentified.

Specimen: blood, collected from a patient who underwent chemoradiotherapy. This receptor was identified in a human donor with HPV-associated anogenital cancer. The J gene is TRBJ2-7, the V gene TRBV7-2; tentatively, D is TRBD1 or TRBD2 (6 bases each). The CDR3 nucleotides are TGTGCCAGCAGCCTAGGGGGGCAGGGGACTCTCCGAGGGTACTTC. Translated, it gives CASSLGGQGTLRGYF.